This T cell receptor beta chain was sequenced for a study of blood T cells in healthy people across ages. Worth noting for this clonotype: Its ends do not fully match the called genes, so a read error is possible.

The CDR3 spans 16 residues. Through a sample-barcoded 5' primer and a J-beta primer mix, a second PCR was run for roughly 7 to 12 cycles. MiXCR was run by TCRdb on the 5' RACE reads, yielding one entry per CDR3 protein. This table holds some 1.5 million distinct CDR3 sequences, approximately 28% found once. The source material was blood. V and J are TRBV12-3 or TRBV12-4 and TRBJ2-3; D remains ambiguous. The receptor was isolated from a woman in her twenties or thirties in good health. The CDR3 region is CASRPNAPSSADAQYF. The CDR3 DNA follows: TGTGCCAGCAGACCTAATGCCCCGTCCAGCGCAGATGCGCAGTATTTT.